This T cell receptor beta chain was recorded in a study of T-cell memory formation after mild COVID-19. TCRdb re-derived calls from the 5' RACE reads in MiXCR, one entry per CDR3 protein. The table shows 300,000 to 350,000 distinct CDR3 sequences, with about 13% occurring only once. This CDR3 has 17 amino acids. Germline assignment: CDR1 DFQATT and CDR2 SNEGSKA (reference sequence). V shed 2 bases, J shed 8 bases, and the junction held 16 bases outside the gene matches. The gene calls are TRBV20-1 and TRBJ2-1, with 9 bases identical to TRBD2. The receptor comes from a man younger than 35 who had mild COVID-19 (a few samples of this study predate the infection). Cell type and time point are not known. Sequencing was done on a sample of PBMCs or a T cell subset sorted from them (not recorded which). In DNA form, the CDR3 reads TGCAGTGCTAGAACGTTAGCGGGGGATACCCCTCGCTATGAGCAGTTCTTC. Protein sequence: CSARTLAGDTPRYEQFF.